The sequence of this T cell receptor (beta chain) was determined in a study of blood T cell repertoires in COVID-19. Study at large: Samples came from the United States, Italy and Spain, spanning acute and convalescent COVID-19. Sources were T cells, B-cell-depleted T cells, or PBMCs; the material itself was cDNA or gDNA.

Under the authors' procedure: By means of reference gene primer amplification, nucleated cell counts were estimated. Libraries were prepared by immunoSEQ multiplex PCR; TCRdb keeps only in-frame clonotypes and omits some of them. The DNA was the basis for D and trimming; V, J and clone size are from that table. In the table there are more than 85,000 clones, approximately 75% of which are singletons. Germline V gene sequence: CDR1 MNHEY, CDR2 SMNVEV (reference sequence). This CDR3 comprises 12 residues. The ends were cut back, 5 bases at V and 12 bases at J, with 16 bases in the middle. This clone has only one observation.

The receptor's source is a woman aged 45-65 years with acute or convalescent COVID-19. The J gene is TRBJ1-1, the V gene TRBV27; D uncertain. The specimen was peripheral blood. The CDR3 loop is CASSQAFSLPFF. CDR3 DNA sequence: TGTGCCAGCAGTCAGGCCTTCTCTCTCCCTTTCTTT.